The 6 T cell receptor beta chains presented below share a single source sample, sequenced in a study of control samples from healthy donors and cancer patients. The protocol was immunoSEQ multiplex PCR, while the TCRdb copy is restricted to in-frame clones and leaves out a portion. The sample yields approximately 130,000 clones, over 75% seen once. The sequencing sample was made of blood. These receptors were obtained from a man aged 40-50 years in good health.

This chain links TRBV5-1 with TRBJ1-2; weak D call: TRBD1 (5 bases). The V and J ends lost 0 bases and 4 bases respectively, with 10 bases between them. Germline CDR1 reads SGHRS; CDR2 reads YFSETQ. The CDR3 has 14 amino acids. The CDR3 DNA follows: TGCGCCAGCAGCTTGGTACAGGACGCCTATGGCTACACCTTC. Translated: CASSLVQDAYGYTF.

This chain uses TRBV10-2 with TRBJ2-3; the D gene is possibly TRBD2 (5 bases). Germline CDR1 and CDR2: WSHSY and SAAADI. V lost 0 bases and J 4 bases, leaving 17 bases between the germline ends. The CDR3 runs to 17 residues. CDR3 sequence reads: CASSESRGGFSPDTQYF. The CDR3, as DNA: TGCGCCAGCAGTGAGTCCCGGGGTGGCTTCTCACCAGATACGCAGTATTTT.

The chain links TRBV4-3 to TRBJ2-7; D might be TRBD1 or TRBD2, each matching 5 bases. Trimming took off 0 bases at V and 2 bases at J, with 11 bases between the two ends. Germline loops: CDR1 LGHNA, CDR2 YSLEER. The CDR3 sequence is 15 residues long. The CDR3 here is CASSQDTGAAYEQYF. CDR3 coding DNA: TGCGCCAGCAGCCAAGATACCGGGGCGGCCTACGAGCAGTACTTC.

The J gene is TRBJ2-7, the V gene TRBV27; possibly TRBD2 for D (5 bases). Deletions cut 0 bases from V and 2 bases from J, with 8 bases between. Germline V CDR1 and CDR2: MNHEY, SMNVEV (reference sequence). The length of the CDR3 is 14 residues. The CDR3 reads CASSLSELAYEQYF. The DNA for the CDR3 is TGTGCCAGCAGTTTATCGGAACTAGCCTACGAGCAGTACTTC.

This rearrangement joins TRBV3-1 (or the pseudogene TRBV3-2) to TRBJ2-2, with TRBD1 identical over 7 bases. V gave up 3 bases and J gave up 2 bases; unmatched junction bases: 3. The CDR3 sequence is 15 residues long. Per germline, CDR1 LGHDT and CDR2 YNNKEL (reference sequence). CDR3 in amino acids: CASSHSGGNTGELFF. The CDR3 DNA sequence: TGTGCCAGCAGCCACTCAGGGGGTAACACCGGGGAGCTGTTTTTT.

The rearrangement joins TRBV6-5 to TRBJ1-6, with D perhaps matching TRBD1 (6 bases). Trimming left V 8 bases short and J 10 bases short, with 15 bases between. Germline V gives CDR1 MNHEY, CDR2 SVGAGI. This CDR3 region has 13 residues. CDR3 residues: CASSGGAASPLHF. The CDR3 bases are TGTGCCAGCTCGGGGGGGGCGGCCTCACCCCTCCACTTT.